This TCR beta chain was retrieved from a study of Graves' ophthalmopathy and Graves' hyperthyroidism. About the research overall: Peripheral blood was gathered at first diagnosis, ahead of any treatment whatsoever. Regarding the study as a whole: Blood samples also showed most expanded thyroid clonotypes exceeding 0.001 frequency.

None of the included patients had other autoimmune diseases, uncontrolled infections, pregnancy or lactation, as these led to exclusion. It was from 10 ml of fresh peripheral blood that the PBMCs came. The CDR3 has 13 residues. The V gene's germline CDR1 is LGHDT and CDR2 YNNKEL (reference sequence). Trimming took off 0 bases at V and 5 bases at J, with 8 bases between the two ends. In this sample, this clonotype turned up a few times. Its antigen is not known. RNA transcripts served as template for amplifying TCR beta CDR3 sequences. HTBI-primed RT-PCR formed the first round, and a multiplex PCR formed the second. MiXCR was run by TCRdb on the multiplex PCR reads, yielding one entry per CDR3 protein. Counted here are 680,000 or so distinct CDR3 sequences, 22% occurring once; the ten biggest clones make up approximately 6.9%.

This clonotype was obtained from a woman under 30 with stable Graves' hyperthyroidism. Some clones in this sample may be carry-over from other donors' samples. The source material was peripheral blood. The V call is TRBV3-1, the J call TRBJ2-7; D is unclear. The CDR3 sequence is CASSQDHNHEQYF. In DNA form, the CDR3 reads TGTGCCAGCAGCCAAGATCACAACCACGAGCAGTACTTC.